This TCR beta chain was sequenced for a study of shared clonotypes between healthy human individuals. Study as a whole: A couple of female and a few male donors aged 18 to 49 were enrolled.

This clone came up once. The same CDR3 is also encoded by other DNA sequences in this sample. CD45RO-negative, CCR7-positively selected cells formed the naive CD8 fraction, excluding terminally differentiated effector memory CD45RA+ cells. Replicate PCRs for sorted subsets used 200 ng DNA; this equaled about 30,000 T cell genomes. The data were produced by immunoSEQ multiplex PCR, yet TCRdb's version contains in-frame clones alone and is incomplete. The sample consists of some 630,000 clones, 90% to 97% of them appearing once. Trimming stripped 5 bases from V and 6 bases from J, with 10 bases between. The CDR3 has 13 residues. CDR1 is SGHTA and CDR2 is FQGTGA in the germline V gene.

The chain joins TRBV7-3 to TRBJ2-2; no reliable D call. The source of this sequence is a woman in her 30s in good health. The specimen was naive CD8+ T cells sorted from blood. The CDR3 region has the DNA TGTGCCAGCAGCCTTGCTGGCGCCGGGGAGCTGTTTTTT. This codes for CASSLAGAGELFF.